The source of this T cell receptor (beta chain) is a study of T cells in Graves' hyperthyroidism and ophthalmopathy. Lactation, pregnancy, other autoimmune disease or uncontrolled infection led to exclusion of patients. Study-level findings and limits: Classification by a 13 V-J model distinguished ophthalmopathy from stable hyperthyroidism.

TCR beta CDR3 regions were amplified from RNA. HTBI primers were employed in a first-round RT-PCR of the TCR CDR3. A single record per CDR3 protein comes from TCRdb applying MiXCR to the multiplex PCR reads. Among a few hundred thousand distinct CDR3 sequences listed, approximately 14% were seen once. The table lists this clonotype with many counts. Its antigen remains unidentified. Germline V gene sequence: CDR1 MDHEN, CDR2 SYDVKM. With 4 bases clipped from V and 1 base from J, the junction kept 13 bases outside the gene matches. The CDR3 totals 19 residues. Sequenced material: blood. The chain joins TRBV28 to TRBJ2-1; 10 bases map to TRBD2. The receptor's source is a woman between 25 and 40 years old with Graves' hyperthyroidism. CDR3 DNA sequence: TGTGCCAGCAGTTCTCTAAGCCCCACTAGCGGGAAGTCCTACAATGAGCAGTTCTTC. Its translation: CASSSLSPTSGKSYNEQFF.